This T cell receptor (beta chain) was recovered during a study of blood T cells in healthy people across ages. Background on the study: Capturing about one barcoded beta molecule per two T cells was achieved by template switching. Study-level points and caveats: Age advanced and TCR beta diversity per million T cells fell, roughly linearly. No conclusive comparison of naive versus antigen-experienced cells was possible with unsorted PBMCs.

This CDR3 spans 13 amino acids. Germline-derived CDR1 and CDR2 are SGHVS and FQNEAQ. V lost 5 bases, J lost 6 bases, and 13 bases lay in between. Through a sample-barcoded 5' primer and a J-beta primer mix, a second PCR was run for roughly 7 to 12 cycles. Tagging of each cDNA molecule was performed by a template-switch adaptor with 12 random nucleotides. TCRdb reanalysed the 5' RACE reads using MiXCR and keeps one entry per CDR3 protein. The sample lists approximately 1,700,000 distinct CDR3 sequences, approximately 39% seen once, with 20% to 25% in the top ten. As regards this clonotype: Its antigen is not known.

This sequence originates from a human donor in good health. V is TRBV7-8 and J is TRBJ1-2; D possibly corresponds to TRBD1 (6 bases). The material sequenced was blood. The CDR3 DNA reads TGTGCCAGCAGCGGGTACAGGGTCGATGGCTACACCTTC. It yields the protein CASSGYRVDGYTF. Filled out from reference TRBV7-8 and TRBJ1-2, the complete variable domain reads GAGVSQSPRYKVAKRGQDVALRCDPISGHVSLFWYQQALGQGPEFLTYFQNEAQLDKSGLPSDRFFAERPEGSVSTLKIQRTQQEDSAVYLCASSGYRVDGYTFGSGTRLTVV.